This T cell receptor (beta chain) is from a study of CD8+CD57+ T cells in acquired aplastic anemia. On the study more broadly: DNA from sorted CD4+ and CD8+ cells averaged roughly 3.2 ug.

With regard to this clonotype: Its cognate antigen is unknown. This may arise from a read error, as a much more abundant clone is one base away.

Germline V gene sequence: CDR1 DFQATT, CDR2 SNEGSKA (reference sequence). J gave up 1 base and V 0 bases, and 5 bases lay outside the gene matches. This CDR3 is 16 amino acids long. According to the study, genomic DNA was the template for TCR beta VDJ and CDR3 profiling. TCRdb redid the calling of the reads with MiXCR, one entry per CDR3 protein. Found here are 150,000 to 200,000 distinct CDR3 sequences, roughly 40% of them singletons; the top ten hold under 1.2%. Findings and caveats of the study: About 30 was the count of CD8+ CDR3 sequences that patients shared with controls.

This chain connects TRBV20-1 to TRBJ2-3; TRBD2 matches 9 bases. Material: sorted CD4+, CD8+, or CD8+CD57+ T cells (not recorded which) from PBMCs. This TCR came from a human donor in good health. This chain's CDR3 is CSAREGSGGGTDTQYF. CDR3 nucleotide sequence: TGCAGTGCTAGAGAGGGTAGCGGGGGAGGCACAGATACGCAGTATTTT.